A single sample is the source of the 8 T cell receptor beta chains below, sequenced in a study of blood T cell repertoires in COVID-19. Sequencing was performed with immunoSEQ multiplex PCR; in TCRdb, only in-frame clones are kept and a portion is missing. The data hold more than 90,000 clones, with 85% to 95% observed a single time. Sequencing used peripheral blood. The receptor source for this set is a man aged 45-65 years with active COVID-19.

The V gene is TRBV24-1, the J gene TRBJ1-4; 8 nucleotides match TRBD1. This CDR3 comprises 14 residues. The germline CDR1 and CDR2 sequences are KGHDR and SFDVKD. The V segment lost 3 bases and the J segment 7 bases; nucleotides outside the gene matches: 3. CDR3 sequence (DNA): TGTGCCACCAGTGATCCCGGGACAGGTGAAAAACTGTTTTTT. This translates into CATSDPGTGEKLFF.

J is TRBJ2-5 and V is TRBV5-1; possibly TRBD2 for D (5 bases). Trimming cost V 7 bases and J 5 bases, with 18 bases left between them. This CDR3 spans 14 amino acids. In germline, CDR1 is SGHRS, CDR2 YFSETQ. CDR3 residues: CASGLRLDGETQYF. The CDR3 DNA reads TGCGCCAGCGGACTCCGGCTCGACGGGGAGACCCAGTACTTC.

The chain carries TRBV7-9 and TRBJ2-7; 8 positions agree with TRBD1. The CDR3 totals 15 residues. The germline V gene has CDR1 SEHNR and CDR2 FQNEAQ (reference sequence). Losses at the gene ends were 3 bases for V and 5 bases for J; bases not matched to a gene: 9. CDR3 coding DNA: TGTGCCAGCAGCTTCACCGGACAGGGTCGTAACGAGCAGTACTTC. Translated: CASSFTGQGRNEQYF.

This chain joins TRBV18 and TRBJ2-5, with 13 bases lining up with TRBD2. Germline CDR1 KGHSH, CDR2 LQKENI. The CDR3 has 17 amino acids. V was pared by 3 bases and J by 5 bases, with 9 bases of the junction left unmatched. CDR3 bases: TGTGCCAGCTCACCTCCCGGGACTAGCGGGGCCGGGGAGACCCAGTACTTC. This gives the protein CASSPPGTSGAGETQYF.

A note on this clone: Other DNA sequences in this specimen translate into the identical CDR3. V is TRBV10-3 and J is TRBJ2-7; a weak D match, TRBD2 (6 bases). V was pared by 0 bases and J by 7 bases, with 16 bases between. Germline V lookup: CDR1 ENHRY, CDR2 SYGVKD. CDR3 length: 15 amino acids. The CDR3 loop reads CAISESSGRPKEQYF. CDR3 DNA sequence: TGTGCCATCAGTGAGTCTTCCGGGAGACCAAAGGAGCAGTACTTC.

This chain uses TRBV7-3 with TRBJ2-7; TRBD2 matches at 12 bases. With 0 bases clipped from V and 6 bases from J, the junction kept 6 bases outside the gene matches. CDR3 length: 16 residues. The germline V gene has CDR1 SGHTA and CDR2 FQGTGA. CDR3: CASSLTSTSGRGEQYF. The CDR3 nucleotides read TGTGCCAGCAGCTTAACGTCGACTAGCGGGAGAGGCGAGCAGTACTTC.

The chain joins TRBV24-1 to TRBJ2-3; TRBD2 matches at 8 bases. Germline CDR1 KGHDR, CDR2 SFDVKD. Unmatched junction bases numbered 7, after V lost 4 bases and J lost 5 bases. The CDR3 runs to 15 residues. The CDR3 DNA follows: TGTGCCACCAGTGAAAACGGGAGGGTCGGAGATACGCAGTATTTT. It yields the protein CATSENGRVGDTQYF.

The chain joins TRBV18 to TRBJ1-1; 7 nucleotides align to TRBD1. This CDR3 has 15 residues. Germline values: CDR1 KGHSH, CDR2 LQKENI. V lost 2 bases and J lost 0; bases outside the gene matches: 3. This CDR3 is CASSPDRAMNTEAFF. CDR3 nucleotides: TGTGCCAGCTCACCAGACAGGGCCATGAACACTGAAGCTTTCTTT.